This is a list of T cell receptor beta chains from one sample in a study of T cell responses to AZD1222 COVID-19 vaccine. Method: immunoSEQ multiplex PCR; TCRdb's copy keeps in-frame clones and lacks some. The data show about 160,000 clones, about 91% seen once. The sample in question was peripheral blood, obtained 28 days after the second AZD1222 dose. The receptors originated from an adult who received the AZD1222 COVID-19 vaccine. The CDR3 runs from the conserved cysteine through the conserved F or W. Fields, in order: V gene, clone size, D gene, J gene, CDR3 protein, CDR3 DNA. D genes are given only for firm matches. Clone size is given for some rows only: seen once, a few or many times, or a class if the clone is expanded.

>TRBV30|NA|NA|TRBJ1-2
CAWSLTRNYGYTF
TGTGCCTGGAGCCTAACCAGGAACTATGGCTACACCTTC
>TRBV11-2|NA|NA|TRBJ1-3
CASSFLHRSGNTIYF
TGTGCCAGCAGCTTTTTACACCGCTCTGGAAACACCATATATTTT
>TRBV6-5|NA|NA|TRBJ1-1
CASMGGGTEAFF
TGTGCCAGCATGGGGGGAGGGACTGAAGCTTTCTTT
>TRBV5-1|NA|NA|TRBJ2-4
CASSLSLRDGNIQYF
TGCGCCAGCAGCTTAAGCTTAAGGGACGGTAACATTCAGTACTTC
>TRBV5-1|NA|TRBD1|TRBJ2-5
CASSSDREETQYF
TGCGCCAGCAGCTCCGACAGGGAAGAGACCCAGTACTTC
>TRBV5-6|NA|TRBD1|TRBJ2-1
CASSLEGQVYNEQFF
TGTGCCAGCAGCTTGGAGGGACAGGTGTACAATGAGCAGTTCTTC
>TRBV6-5|once|NA|TRBJ1-1
CASSYSGQLNTEAFF
TGTGCCAGCAGTTACTCTGGACAGCTGAACACTGAAGCTTTCTTT
>TRBV7-3|NA|TRBD1|TRBJ1-2
CASSPSGDRGGSYGYTF
TGTGCCAGCAGCCCCTCAGGAGACAGGGGGGGATCCTATGGCTACACCTTC
>TRBV2|NA|TRBD1|TRBJ1-2
CASRVTGASGYTF
TGTGCCAGCAGGGTAACAGGGGCGAGTGGCTACACCTTC
>TRBV5-1|NA|TRBD1|TRBJ1-6
CASSNYRGNSPLHF
TGCGCCAGCAGCAATTACAGGGGGAATTCACCCCTCCACTTT